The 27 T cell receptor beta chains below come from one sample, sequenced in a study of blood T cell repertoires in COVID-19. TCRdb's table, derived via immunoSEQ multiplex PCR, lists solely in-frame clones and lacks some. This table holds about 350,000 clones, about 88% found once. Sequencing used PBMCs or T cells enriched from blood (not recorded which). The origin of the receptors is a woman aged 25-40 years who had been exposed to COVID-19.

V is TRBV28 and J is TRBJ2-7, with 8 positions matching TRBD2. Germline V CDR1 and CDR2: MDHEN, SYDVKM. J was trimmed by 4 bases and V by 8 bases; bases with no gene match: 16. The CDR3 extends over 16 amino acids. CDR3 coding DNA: TGTGCCAGCGTCGGCGGGGGGAGTTGGGGGATATACGAGCAGTACTTC. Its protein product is CASVGGGSWGIYEQYF. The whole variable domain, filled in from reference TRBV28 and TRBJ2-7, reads DVKVTQSSRYLVKRTGEKVFLECVQDMDHENMFWYRQDPGLGLRLIYFSYDVKMKEKGDIPEGYSVSREKKERFSLILESASTNQTSMYLCASVGGGSWGIYEQYFGPGTRLTVT.

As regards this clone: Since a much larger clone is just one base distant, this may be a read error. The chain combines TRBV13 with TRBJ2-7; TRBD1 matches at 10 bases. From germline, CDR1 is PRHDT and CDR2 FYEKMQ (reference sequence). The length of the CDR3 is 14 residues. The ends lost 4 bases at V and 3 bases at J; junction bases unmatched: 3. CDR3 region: CASSSGTGVYEQYF. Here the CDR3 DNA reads TGTGCCAGCAGCTCCGGGACAGGGGTCTACGAGCAGTACTTC.

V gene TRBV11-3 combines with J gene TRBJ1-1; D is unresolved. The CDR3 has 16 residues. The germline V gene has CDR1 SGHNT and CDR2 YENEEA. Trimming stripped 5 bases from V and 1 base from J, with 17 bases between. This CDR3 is CASSPFRSLSNTEAFF. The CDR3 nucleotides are TGTGCCAGCAGCCCCTTCCGTAGCCTTTCGAACACTGAAGCTTTCTTT.

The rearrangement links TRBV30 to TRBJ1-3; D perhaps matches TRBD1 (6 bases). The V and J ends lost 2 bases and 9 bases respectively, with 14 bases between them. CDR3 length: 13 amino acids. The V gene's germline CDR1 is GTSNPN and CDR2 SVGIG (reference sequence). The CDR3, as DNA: TGTGCCTGGAGTTCGTCAGGGGCAAGCACCATATATTTT. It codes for CAWSSSGASTIYF.

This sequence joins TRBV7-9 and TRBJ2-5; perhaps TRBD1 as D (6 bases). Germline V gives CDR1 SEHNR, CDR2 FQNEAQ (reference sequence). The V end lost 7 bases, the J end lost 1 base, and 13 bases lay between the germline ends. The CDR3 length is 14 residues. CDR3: CASTPTGPQETQYF. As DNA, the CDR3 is TGTGCCAGCACCCCAACAGGGCCCCAAGAGACCCAGTACTTC.

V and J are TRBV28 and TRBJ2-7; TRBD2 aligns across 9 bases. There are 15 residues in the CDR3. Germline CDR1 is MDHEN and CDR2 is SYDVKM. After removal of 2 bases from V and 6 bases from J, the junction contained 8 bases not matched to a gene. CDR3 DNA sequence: TGTGCCAGCAGTTTAACGGCTAGCGGGACAAGCGAGCAGTACTTC. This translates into CASSLTASGTSEQYF.

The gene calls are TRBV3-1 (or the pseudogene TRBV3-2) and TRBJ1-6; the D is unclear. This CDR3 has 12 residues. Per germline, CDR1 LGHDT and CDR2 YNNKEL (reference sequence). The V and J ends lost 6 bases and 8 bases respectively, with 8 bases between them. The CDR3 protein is CASRVGDSPLHF. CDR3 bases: TGTGCCAGCAGAGTCGGGGATTCACCCCTCCACTTT.

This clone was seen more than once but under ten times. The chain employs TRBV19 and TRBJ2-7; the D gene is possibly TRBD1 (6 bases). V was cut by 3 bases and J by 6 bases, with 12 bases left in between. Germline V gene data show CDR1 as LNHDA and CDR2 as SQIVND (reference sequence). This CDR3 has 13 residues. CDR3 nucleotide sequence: TGTGCCAGTAGTATGGGGGCTAGTGGCGAGCAGTACTTC. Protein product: CASSMGASGEQYF. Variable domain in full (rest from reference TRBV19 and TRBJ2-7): DGGITQSPKYLFRKEGQNVTLSCEQNLNHDAMYWYRQDPGQGLRLIYYSQIVNDFQKGDIAEGYSVSREKKESFPLTVTSAQKNPTAFYLCASSMGASGEQYFGPGTRLTVT.

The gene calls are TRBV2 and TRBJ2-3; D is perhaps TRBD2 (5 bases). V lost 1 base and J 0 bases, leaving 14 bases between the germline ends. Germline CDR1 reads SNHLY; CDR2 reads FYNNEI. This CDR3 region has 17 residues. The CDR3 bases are TGTGCCAGCAGTGAAGGGTTCAGGACTGCAAGCACAGATACGCAGTATTTT. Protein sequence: CASSEGFRTASTDTQYF.

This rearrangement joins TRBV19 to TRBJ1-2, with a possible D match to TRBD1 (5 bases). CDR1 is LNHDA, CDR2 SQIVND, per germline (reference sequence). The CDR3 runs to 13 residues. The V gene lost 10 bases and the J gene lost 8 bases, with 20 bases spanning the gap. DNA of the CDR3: TGTGCCACTAAGTCCGCCAGGGCCGGAGGCTACACCTTC. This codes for CATKSARAGGYTF.

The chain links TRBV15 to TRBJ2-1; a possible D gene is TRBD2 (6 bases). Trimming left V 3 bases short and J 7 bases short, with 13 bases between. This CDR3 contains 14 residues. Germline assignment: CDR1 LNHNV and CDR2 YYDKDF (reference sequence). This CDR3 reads CATSRTRGVNEQFF. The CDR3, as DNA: TGTGCCACCAGCAGGACTAGAGGAGTGAATGAGCAGTTCTTC.

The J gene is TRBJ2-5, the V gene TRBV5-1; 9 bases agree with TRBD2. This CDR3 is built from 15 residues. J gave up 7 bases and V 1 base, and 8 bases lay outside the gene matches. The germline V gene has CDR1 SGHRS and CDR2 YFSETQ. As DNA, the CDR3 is TGCGCCAGCAGCTTGACTAGCGGGCTCCTGGGGACCCAGTACTTC. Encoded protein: CASSLTSGLLGTQYF.

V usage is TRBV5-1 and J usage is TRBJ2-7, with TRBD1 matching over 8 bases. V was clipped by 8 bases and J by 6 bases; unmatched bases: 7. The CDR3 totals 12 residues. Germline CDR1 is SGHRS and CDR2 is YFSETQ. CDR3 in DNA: TGCGCCAGTAAAATGACAGGGGCCGAGCAGTACTTC. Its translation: CASKMTGAEQYF.

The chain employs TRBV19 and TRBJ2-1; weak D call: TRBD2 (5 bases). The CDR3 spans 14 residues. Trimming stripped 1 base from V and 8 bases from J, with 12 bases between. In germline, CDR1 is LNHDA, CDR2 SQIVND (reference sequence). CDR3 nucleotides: TGTGCCAGTAGTATAGGGAGGCTGTGGGATGAGCAGTTCTTC. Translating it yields CASSIGRLWDEQFF.

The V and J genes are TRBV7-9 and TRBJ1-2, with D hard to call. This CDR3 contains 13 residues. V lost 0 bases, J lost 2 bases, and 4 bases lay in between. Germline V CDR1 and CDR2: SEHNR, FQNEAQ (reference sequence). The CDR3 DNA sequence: TGTGCCAGCAGCTTAGCCTCCAACTATGGCTACACCTTC. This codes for CASSLASNYGYTF.

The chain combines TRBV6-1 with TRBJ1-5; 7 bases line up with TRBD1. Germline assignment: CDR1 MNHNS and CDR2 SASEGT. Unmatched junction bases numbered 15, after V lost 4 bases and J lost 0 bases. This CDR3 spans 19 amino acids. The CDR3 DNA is TGTGCCAGCAGTGCCAGACAGGGCCGTACCGTCTTTAGCAATCAGCCCCAGCATTTT. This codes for CASSARQGRTVFSNQPQHF.

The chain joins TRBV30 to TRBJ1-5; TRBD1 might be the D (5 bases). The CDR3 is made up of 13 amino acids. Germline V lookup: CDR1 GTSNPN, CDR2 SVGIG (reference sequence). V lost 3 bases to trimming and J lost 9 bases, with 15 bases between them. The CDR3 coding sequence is TGTGCCTGGAGGCGTTCAAGGGGAGGGCCCCAGCATTTT. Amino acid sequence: CAWRRSRGGPQHF.

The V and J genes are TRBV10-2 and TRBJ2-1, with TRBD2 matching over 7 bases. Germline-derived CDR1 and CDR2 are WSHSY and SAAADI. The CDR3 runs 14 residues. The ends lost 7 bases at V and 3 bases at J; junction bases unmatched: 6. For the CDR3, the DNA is TGCGCCAGCATGGCGGCTAGCGGCTACAATGAGCAGTTCTTC. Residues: CASMAASGYNEQFF.

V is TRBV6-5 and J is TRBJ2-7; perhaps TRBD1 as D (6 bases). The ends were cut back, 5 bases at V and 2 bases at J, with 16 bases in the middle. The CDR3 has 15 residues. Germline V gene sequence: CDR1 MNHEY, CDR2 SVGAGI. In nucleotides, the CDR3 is TGTGCCAGCAGTAAACTCGTCGGACAGACCTACGAGCAGTACTTC. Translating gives CASSKLVGQTYEQYF.

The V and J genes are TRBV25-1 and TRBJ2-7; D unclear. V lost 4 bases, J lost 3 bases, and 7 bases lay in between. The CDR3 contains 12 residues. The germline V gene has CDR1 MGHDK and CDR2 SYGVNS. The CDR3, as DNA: TGTGCCAGCAGTGTATCCGGCTACGAGCAGTACTTC. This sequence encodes CASSVSGYEQYF.

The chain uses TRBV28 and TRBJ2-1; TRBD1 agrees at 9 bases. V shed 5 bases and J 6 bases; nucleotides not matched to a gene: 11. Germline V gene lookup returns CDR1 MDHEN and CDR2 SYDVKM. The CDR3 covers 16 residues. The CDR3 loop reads CASSQLGTGLFNEQFF. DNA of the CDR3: TGTGCCAGCAGTCAACTAGGGACAGGGCTTTTCAATGAGCAGTTCTTC.

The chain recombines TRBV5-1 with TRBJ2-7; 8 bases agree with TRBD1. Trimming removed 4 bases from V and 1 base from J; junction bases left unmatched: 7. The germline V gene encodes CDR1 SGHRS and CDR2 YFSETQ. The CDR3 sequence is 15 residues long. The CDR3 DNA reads TGCGCCAGCAGCCCCTGGACAGGGCAATCCTACGAGCAGTACTTC. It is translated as CASSPWTGQSYEQYF.

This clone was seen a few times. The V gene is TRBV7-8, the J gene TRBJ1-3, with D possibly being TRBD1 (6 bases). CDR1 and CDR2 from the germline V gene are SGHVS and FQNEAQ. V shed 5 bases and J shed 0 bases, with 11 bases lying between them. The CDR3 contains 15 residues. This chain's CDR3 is CASSRRQDSGNTIYF. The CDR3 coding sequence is TGTGCCAGCAGCCGAAGACAGGACTCTGGAAACACCATATATTTT.

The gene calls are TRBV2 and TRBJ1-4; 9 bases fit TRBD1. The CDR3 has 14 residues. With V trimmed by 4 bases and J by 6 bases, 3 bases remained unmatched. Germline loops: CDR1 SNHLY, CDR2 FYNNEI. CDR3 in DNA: TGTGCCAGCAGTGGGGGACAGGGCTATGAAAAACTGTTTTTT. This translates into CASSGGQGYEKLFF. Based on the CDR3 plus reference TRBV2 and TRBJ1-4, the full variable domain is EPEVTQTPSHQVTQMGQEVILRCVPISNHLYFYWYRQILGQKVEFLVSFYNNEISEKSEIFDDQFSVERPDGSNFTLKIRSTKLEDSAMYFCASSGGQGYEKLFFGSGTQLSVL.

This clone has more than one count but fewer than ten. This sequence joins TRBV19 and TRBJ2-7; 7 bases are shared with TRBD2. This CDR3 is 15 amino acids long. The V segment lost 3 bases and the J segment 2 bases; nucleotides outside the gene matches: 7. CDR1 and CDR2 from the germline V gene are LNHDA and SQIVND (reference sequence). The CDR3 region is CASSMVGGGPYEQYF. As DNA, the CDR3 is TGTGCCAGTAGTATGGTGGGGGGAGGGCCCTACGAGCAGTACTTC.

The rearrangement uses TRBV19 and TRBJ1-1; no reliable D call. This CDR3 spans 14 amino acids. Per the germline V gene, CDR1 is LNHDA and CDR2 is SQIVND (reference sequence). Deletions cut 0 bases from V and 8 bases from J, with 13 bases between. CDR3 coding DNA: TGTGCCAGTAGTATAGATCGGTCCCCCCGGGAAGCTTTCTTT. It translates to CASSIDRSPREAFF.

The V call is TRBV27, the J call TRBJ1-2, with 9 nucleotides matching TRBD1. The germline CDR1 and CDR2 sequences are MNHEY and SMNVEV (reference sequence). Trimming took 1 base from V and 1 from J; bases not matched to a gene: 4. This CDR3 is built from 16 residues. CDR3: CASSLLQGANNYGYTF. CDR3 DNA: TGTGCCAGCAGTTTATTACAGGGGGCGAATAACTATGGCTACACCTTC.